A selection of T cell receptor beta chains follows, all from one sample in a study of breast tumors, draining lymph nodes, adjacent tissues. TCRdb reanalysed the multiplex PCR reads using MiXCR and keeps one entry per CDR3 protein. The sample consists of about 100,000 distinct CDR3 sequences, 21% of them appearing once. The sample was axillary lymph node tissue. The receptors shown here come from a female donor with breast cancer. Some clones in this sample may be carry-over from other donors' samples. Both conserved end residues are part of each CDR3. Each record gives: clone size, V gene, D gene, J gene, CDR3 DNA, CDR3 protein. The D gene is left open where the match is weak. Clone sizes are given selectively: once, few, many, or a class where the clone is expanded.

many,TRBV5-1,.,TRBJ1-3,TGCGCCAGCAGCATCGGAGATACTGGAAACACCATATATTTT,CASSIGDTGNTIYF
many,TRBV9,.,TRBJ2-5,TGTGCCAGCAGCGTTTTTCCTATGCAAGAGACCCAGTACTTC,CASSVFPMQETQYF
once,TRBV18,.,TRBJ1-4,TGTGCCAGCTCACCCTCTGGGACTAATGAAAGACTGTTTTTT,CASSPSGTNERLFF
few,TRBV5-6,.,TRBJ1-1,TGTGCCAGCAGCTTGGTCAGGAACACTGAAGCTTTCTTT,CASSLVRNTEAFF
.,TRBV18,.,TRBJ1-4,TGTGCTAGCTCACCAAATCGACAGGTGAATGAAAAACTGTTTTTT,CASSPNRQVNEKLFF
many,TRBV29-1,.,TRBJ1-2,TGCAGCGTTGAGCGAAAACCAGATGGCTACACCTTC,CSVERKPDGYTF
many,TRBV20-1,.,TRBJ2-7,TGCAGTGGAGGGCAGGGCGGGTCCGGATACGAGCAGTACTTC,CSGGQGGSGYEQYF
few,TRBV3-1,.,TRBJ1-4,TGTGCCAGCAGCCTTACTACAACTAATGAAAAACTGTTTTTT,CASSLTTTNEKLFF
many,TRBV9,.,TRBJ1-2,TGTGCCAGCAGCGTAGACTTAGGGGTGAGCTATGGCTACACCTTC,CASSVDLGVSYGYTF
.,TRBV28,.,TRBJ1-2,TGTGCCAGCAGCGGAATCGACTATGGCTACACCTTC,CASSGIDYGYTF
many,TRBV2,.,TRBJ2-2,TGTGCCAGCATGCGAACGAGGGACACCGGGGAGCTGTTTTTT,CASMRTRDTGELFF
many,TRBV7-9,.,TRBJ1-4,TGTGCCAGCAGCCCCCCTGCGGGGGGCGAAAAACTGTTTTTT,CASSPPAGGEKLFF
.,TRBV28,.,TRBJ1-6,TGTGCCAGCAGTTTTATTCTGCCGTCTTCAGATTCACCCCTCCACTTT,CASSFILPSSDSPLHF
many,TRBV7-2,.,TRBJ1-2,TGTGCCAGCAGCTTAGATCAAGGGTTGGGGCCTATGGGACGAGGCTACACCTTC,CASSLDQGLGPMGRGYTF
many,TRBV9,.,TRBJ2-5,TGTGCCAGCAGCGTAGGAGCGGGTCGTCAAGAGACCCAGTACTTC,CASSVGAGRQETQYF
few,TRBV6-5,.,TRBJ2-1,TGTGCCAGCAGTCGGCGACTAGTTAGCAATGAGCAGTTCTTC,CASSRRLVSNEQFF
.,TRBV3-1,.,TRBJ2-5,TGTGCCAGCAGCCAAGGAGGGACAAGGGGTCGAGAGACCCAGTACTTC,CASSQGGTRGRETQYF
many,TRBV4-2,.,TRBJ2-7,TGTGCCAGCAGCCAACCCTCCTCCGAGCAGTACTTC,CASSQPSSEQYF
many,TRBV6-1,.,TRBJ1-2,TGTGCCAGCAGTGAATCGGATTTCCGTTACTATGGCTACACCTTC,CASSESDFRYYGYTF
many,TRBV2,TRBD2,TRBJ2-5,TGTGCCAGCAGTGAGCTAGCGGGACCACAAGAGACCCAGTACTTC,CASSELAGPQETQYF
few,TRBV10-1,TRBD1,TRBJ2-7,TGCGCCCCCCCCGGGACAGGGGCTTACGAGCAGTACTTC,CAPPGTGAYEQYF
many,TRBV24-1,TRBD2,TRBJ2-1,TGTGCCACCAGTGAAAGCGGGAGATCCTACAATGAGCAGTTCTTC,CATSESGRSYNEQFF
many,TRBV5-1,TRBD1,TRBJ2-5,TGCGCCAGCAGCTATGGGGGGACAGGGGGAGAGACCCAGTACTTC,CASSYGGTGGETQYF
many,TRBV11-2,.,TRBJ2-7,TGTGCCAGCACCAAGATCGGACAAGCCTACGAGCAGTACTTC,CASTKIGQAYEQYF
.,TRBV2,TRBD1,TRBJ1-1,TGTGCCAGCAGTGGCGGGACAGGGCTACGAACTGAAGCTTTCTTT,CASSGGTGLRTEAFF
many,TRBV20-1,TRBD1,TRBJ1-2,TGCAGTGCCAAGGAGACAGGGGTTGGCTACACCTTC,CSAKETGVGYTF
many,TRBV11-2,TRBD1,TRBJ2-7,TGTGCCAGCAGCTTGGACAGGGATGTAACCTACGAGCAGTACTTC,CASSLDRDVTYEQYF
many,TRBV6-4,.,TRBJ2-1,TGTGCCAGCAGTGACCCCTCTCTCGGACACAATGAGCAGTTCTTC,CASSDPSLGHNEQFF
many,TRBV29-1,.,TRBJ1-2,TGCAGCGCCGCGGACAGAATCAACTATGGCTACACCTTC,CSAADRINYGYTF
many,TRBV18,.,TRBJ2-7,TGTGCCAGCTCACCAAATAGGGGCCCCTACGAGCAGTACTTC,CASSPNRGPYEQYF
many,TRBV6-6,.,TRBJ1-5,TGTGCCAGCAGTTACGGAAATCAGCCCCAGCATTTT,CASSYGNQPQHF
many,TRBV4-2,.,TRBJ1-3,TGTGCCAGCAGCCAACTTACTTGGGAAAGTTCTGGAAACACCATATATTTT,CASSQLTWESSGNTIYF
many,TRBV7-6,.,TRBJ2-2,TGTGCCAGCAGCTTAGGGGCAGGAGGTGGGGAGCTGTTTTTT,CASSLGAGGGELFF
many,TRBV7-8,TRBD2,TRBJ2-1,TGTGCCAGCAGCTTAGCGGCGGGAGCAGGCTACAATGAGCAGTTCTTC,CASSLAAGAGYNEQFF
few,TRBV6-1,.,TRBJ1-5,TGTGCCAGCAGTGAATGGGAGACAGGTGCCGAACATTTT,CASSEWETGAEHF
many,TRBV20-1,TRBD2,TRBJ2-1,TGCAGTGCATCCGGGACTAGCGGGGGGCGCTCCTACAATGAGCAGTTCTTC,CSASGTSGGRSYNEQFF
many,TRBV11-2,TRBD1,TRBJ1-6,TGTGCCAGCAGCGATCTAAATCAGGGGGCCTCTAGGTCACCCCTCCACTTT,CASSDLNQGASRSPLHF
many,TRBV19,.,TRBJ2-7,TGTGCCAGTAGAGGGACACCCGAGCAGTACTTC,CASRGTPEQYF
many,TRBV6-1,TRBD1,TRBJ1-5,TGTGCCAGCCTCGATCAGGACAGGGTGGCGAATCAGCCCCAGCATTTT,CASLDQDRVANQPQHF
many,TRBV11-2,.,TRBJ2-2,TGTGCCAGCAGCCGCCAGGCCGCGGACACCGGGGAGCTGTTTTTT,CASSRQAADTGELFF
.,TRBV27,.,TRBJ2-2,TGTGCCAGCAGCAGGACAGGGAGGGACACCGGGGAGCTGTTTTTT,CASSRTGRDTGELFF
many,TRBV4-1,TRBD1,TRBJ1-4,TGCGCCAGCAGCCATGAAAGTGACAGGGGGCTAAAACTGTTTTTT,CASSHESDRGLKLFF
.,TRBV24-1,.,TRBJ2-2,TGTGCCACCAGTCCCGAAAGGGGGGTTCCCGGGGAGCTGTTTTTT,CATSPERGVPGELFF
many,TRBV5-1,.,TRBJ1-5,TGCGCCAGCAGCTTGGAGGCGGGGAATCAGCCCCAGCATTTT,CASSLEAGNQPQHF
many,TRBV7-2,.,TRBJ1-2,TGTGCCAGCAGCTTACACGCGGGGGGCTTAGGCGGCTACACCTTC,CASSLHAGGLGGYTF
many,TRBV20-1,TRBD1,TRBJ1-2,TGCAGTGCTAGAGTTAGACAGGGCAAGGGCTACACCTTC,CSARVRQGKGYTF
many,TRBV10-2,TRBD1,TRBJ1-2,TGCGCCAGCAGTGTTAACAGGGGCCATGGCTACACCTTC,CASSVNRGHGYTF
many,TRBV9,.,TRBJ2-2,TGTGCCAGCAGCGTAGCCCCCTTCCAGACCGAGGCCGGGGAGCTGTTTTTT,CASSVAPFQTEAGELFF
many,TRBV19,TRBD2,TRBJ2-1,TGTGCCGCCGGGGGGACTATCTACAATGAGCAGTTCTTC,CAAGGTIYNEQFF
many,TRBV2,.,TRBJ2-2,TGTGCCAGCAGTGGAGACCGGGGTATGATGTGGATCCCGAACACCGGGGAGCTGTTTTTT,CASSGDRGMMWIPNTGELFF
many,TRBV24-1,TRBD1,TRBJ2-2,TGTGCCACCCAAACCGTAGGACAGGGGTGGTCCGGGGAGCTGTTTTTT,CATQTVGQGWSGELFF